This is a list of T cell receptor beta chains from one sample in a study of beta chain features in type 1 diabetes. The repertoire was sequenced with immunoSEQ multiplex PCR; TCRdb's copy has only in-frame clones and lacks some. This table holds 600,000 to 700,000 clones, under 15% found once. Input material: naive CD4+ T cells from blood. These TCRs come from a young man with type 1 diabetes. CDR3s include the opening cysteine and the closing phenylalanine or tryptophan. Fields, in order: J gene, clone size, D gene, V gene, CDR3 DNA, CDR3 protein. A D gene is named only where the DNA matches it firmly. Clone size, where shown, is once, few, many, or a class for clones that have expanded.

j_call: TRBJ2-1; clone_size: NA; d_call: NA; v_call: TRBV21-1; cdr3_nt: TGTGCCAGCAGCGAAGGAGAGCGCCCGTCCGATGAGCAGTTCTTC; cdr3_aa: CASSEGERPSDEQFF
j_call: TRBJ2-2; clone_size: NA; d_call: NA; v_call: TRBV7-2; cdr3_nt: TGTGCCAGCAGATTTAAGGGGGGACAGAACACCGGGGAGCTGTTTTTT; cdr3_aa: CASRFKGGQNTGELFF
j_call: TRBJ2-1; clone_size: few; d_call: NA; v_call: TRBV29-1; cdr3_nt: TGCAGCGCATTTTTCATCGGACGTGGCGCCTACAATGAGCAGTTCTTC; cdr3_aa: CSAFFIGRGAYNEQFF
j_call: TRBJ2-3; clone_size: NA; d_call: NA; v_call: TRBV9; cdr3_nt: TGTGCCAGCAGCGTAAGCGGGACAGCCAGCACAGATACGCAGTATTTT; cdr3_aa: CASSVSGTASTDTQYF
j_call: TRBJ2-6; clone_size: NA; d_call: TRBD2; v_call: TRBV4-3; cdr3_nt: TGCGCCAGCAGCCAAGAACGTAGCGGGGGCCGCGTCTCTGGGGCCAACGTCCTGACTTTC; cdr3_aa: CASSQERSGGRVSGANVLTF
j_call: TRBJ2-3; clone_size: NA; d_call: NA; v_call: TRBV30; cdr3_nt: TGTGTCTGGAGTAAAAGTACCCCGTTCACAGATACGCAGTATTTT; cdr3_aa: CVWSKSTPFTDTQYF
j_call: TRBJ1-2; clone_size: few; d_call: NA; v_call: TRBV10-3; cdr3_nt: TGTGCCATCAGTGAGTCGAACGGCCGGGACTATGGCTACACCTTC; cdr3_aa: CAISESNGRDYGYTF
j_call: TRBJ2-1; clone_size: NA; d_call: NA; v_call: TRBV29-1; cdr3_nt: TGCAGCGTTGAAGATCAGGGCCAGAGCTCCTACAATGAGCAGTTCTTC; cdr3_aa: CSVEDQGQSSYNEQFF
j_call: TRBJ2-1; clone_size: few; d_call: NA; v_call: TRBV5-1; cdr3_nt: TGCGCCAGCAGCTTGAAGTCGGGAATCTCCTACAATGAGCAGTTCTTC; cdr3_aa: CASSLKSGISYNEQFF
j_call: TRBJ2-1; clone_size: few; d_call: TRBD2; v_call: TRBV6-6; cdr3_nt: TGTGCCAGCAGACCCGTCGGGGGGGTCTACAATGAGCAGTTCTTC; cdr3_aa: CASRPVGGVYNEQFF
j_call: TRBJ2-2; clone_size: NA; d_call: NA; v_call: TRBV5-1; cdr3_nt: TGCGCCAGCAGCGTTACAGGGTACACCGGGGAGCTGTTTTTT; cdr3_aa: CASSVTGYTGELFF
j_call: TRBJ1-2; clone_size: NA; d_call: NA; v_call: TRBV30; cdr3_nt: TGTGCCTGGAATAAACAGGGCACCTATGGCTACACCTTC; cdr3_aa: CAWNKQGTYGYTF
j_call: TRBJ2-3; clone_size: NA; d_call: TRBD2; v_call: TRBV5-4; cdr3_nt: TGTGCCAGCAGCTTAAAGCGGGGAGCCACAGATACGCAGTATTTT; cdr3_aa: CASSLKRGATDTQYF
j_call: TRBJ2-3; clone_size: few; d_call: TRBD2; v_call: TRBV18; cdr3_nt: TGTGCCAGCTCACCCCGGCCTAGCGGGGGAAGCACAGATACGCAGTATTTT; cdr3_aa: CASSPRPSGGSTDTQYF
j_call: TRBJ2-3; clone_size: few; d_call: NA; v_call: TRBV30; cdr3_nt: TGTGCCTGCTACAGGTCCCGAAACACAGATACGCAGTATTTT; cdr3_aa: CACYRSRNTDTQYF
j_call: TRBJ2-1; clone_size: NA; d_call: NA; v_call: TRBV4-3; cdr3_nt: TGCGCCAGCAGCCAAGCAACAGGTCCCTACAATGAGCAGTTCTTC; cdr3_aa: CASSQATGPYNEQFF
j_call: TRBJ2-7; clone_size: few; d_call: NA; v_call: TRBV2; cdr3_nt: TGTGCCAGCAGCGGTAGCGCGACATGGGGGACCGGGTTTACGTGGGAGCAGTACTTC; cdr3_aa: CASSGSATWGTGFTWEQYF
j_call: TRBJ2-2; clone_size: NA; d_call: TRBD2; v_call: TRBV2; cdr3_nt: TGTGCCAGCAGTGATGCCAGCGGGGGGCCTGACACCGGGGAGCTGTTTTTT; cdr3_aa: CASSDASGGPDTGELFF
j_call: TRBJ2-1; clone_size: NA; d_call: TRBD2; v_call: TRBV6-5; cdr3_nt: TGTGCCAGCAGCTACCTAGCGGGGAACAACAATGAGCAGTTCTTC; cdr3_aa: CASSYLAGNNNEQFF
j_call: TRBJ2-3; clone_size: few; d_call: TRBD1; v_call: TRBV29-1; cdr3_nt: TGCAGCGCGGGACAGGGTTCAGATACGCAGTATTTT; cdr3_aa: CSAGQGSDTQYF
j_call: TRBJ2-1; clone_size: NA; d_call: TRBD1; v_call: TRBV4-3; cdr3_nt: TGCGCCAGCAGCCACACCGGGACAGTCAATGAGCAGTTCTTC; cdr3_aa: CASSHTGTVNEQFF
j_call: TRBJ2-1; clone_size: few; d_call: NA; v_call: TRBV2; cdr3_nt: TGTGCCAGCACTCTATACAATGAGCAGTTCTTC; cdr3_aa: CASTLYNEQFF
j_call: TRBJ2-7; clone_size: NA; d_call: TRBD1; v_call: TRBV4-3; cdr3_nt: TGCGCCAGCAGCCAAGGACAGGGGGCCTACGAGCAGTACTTC; cdr3_aa: CASSQGQGAYEQYF
j_call: TRBJ1-3; clone_size: NA; d_call: NA; v_call: TRBV6-5; cdr3_nt: TGTGCCAGCAGTGTTAATGGAAACACCATATATTTT; cdr3_aa: CASSVNGNTIYF
j_call: TRBJ1-2; clone_size: few; d_call: TRBD1; v_call: TRBV7-9; cdr3_nt: TGTGCCACGAATGACAGGGAGTGGGACTATGGCTACACCTTC; cdr3_aa: CATNDREWDYGYTF
j_call: TRBJ1-5; clone_size: few; d_call: NA; v_call: TRBV6-6; cdr3_nt: TGTGCCAGCAGGACCGGGATAGGAGCGGTCAATCAGCCCCAGCATTTT; cdr3_aa: CASRTGIGAVNQPQHF
j_call: TRBJ2-2; clone_size: NA; d_call: NA; v_call: TRBV6-6; cdr3_nt: TGTGCCAGCAGTCCGCCCCCTGCTGAGGGGACCGGGGAGCTGTTTTTT; cdr3_aa: CASSPPPAEGTGELFF
j_call: TRBJ1-4; clone_size: NA; d_call: NA; v_call: TRBV11-3; cdr3_nt: TGTGCCAGCAGCTTTCCCCAGGGTGGCTATGAAAAACTGTTTTTT; cdr3_aa: CASSFPQGGYEKLFF
j_call: TRBJ2-1; clone_size: few; d_call: TRBD2; v_call: TRBV19; cdr3_nt: TGTGCCAGTAGTATTGGGGCAGCGGGGAGCTCCTACAATGAGCAGTTCTTC; cdr3_aa: CASSIGAAGSSYNEQFF
j_call: TRBJ1-1; clone_size: NA; d_call: TRBD1; v_call: TRBV6-5; cdr3_nt: TGTGCCAGCAGTTTCAATTCGGACAGGGTTGCTTTCTTT; cdr3_aa: CASSFNSDRVAFF
j_call: TRBJ1-2; clone_size: few; d_call: NA; v_call: TRBV7-9; cdr3_nt: TGTGCCAGCAGCTTAGCGCAGCTGTCCGAACGCTATGGCTACACCTTC; cdr3_aa: CASSLAQLSERYGYTF
j_call: TRBJ1-1; clone_size: few; d_call: TRBD1; v_call: TRBV7-9; cdr3_nt: TGTGCCAGCAGCAGACAGGGTGGCAACACTGAAGCTTTCTTT; cdr3_aa: CASSRQGGNTEAFF
j_call: TRBJ2-3; clone_size: NA; d_call: NA; v_call: TRBV9; cdr3_nt: TGTGCCAGCAGCCTTCTATCAGGAGCTAGCACAGATACGCAGTATTTT; cdr3_aa: CASSLLSGASTDTQYF
j_call: TRBJ2-5; clone_size: NA; d_call: TRBD2; v_call: TRBV6-5; cdr3_nt: TGTGCCAGTAGGGCGGGGGACCGGGAGACCCAGTACTTC; cdr3_aa: CASRAGDRETQYF
j_call: TRBJ2-3; clone_size: NA; d_call: NA; v_call: TRBV7-9; cdr3_nt: TGTGCCAGCAGTCGGTCCACAGGTTCAGATACGCAGTATTTT; cdr3_aa: CASSRSTGSDTQYF
j_call: TRBJ2-1; clone_size: NA; d_call: NA; v_call: TRBV25-1; cdr3_nt: TGTGCCAGCAGTGAATGGTATGGCGAAACTCCGGGGAATGAGCAGTTCTTC; cdr3_aa: CASSEWYGETPGNEQFF
j_call: TRBJ2-3; clone_size: few; d_call: NA; v_call: TRBV28; cdr3_nt: TGTGCCAGCAGCCCCCCAGGGACCCGATCCACAGATACGCAGTATTTT; cdr3_aa: CASSPPGTRSTDTQYF
j_call: TRBJ1-1; clone_size: few; d_call: NA; v_call: TRBV5-1; cdr3_nt: TGCGCCAGCAGCTTCAAGGGGCACACTGAAGCTTTCTTT; cdr3_aa: CASSFKGHTEAFF
j_call: TRBJ1-5; clone_size: NA; d_call: NA; v_call: TRBV2; cdr3_nt: TGTGCCAGCAGTGAATCGGGCTATAGCAATCAGCCCCAGCATTTT; cdr3_aa: CASSESGYSNQPQHF
j_call: TRBJ1-5; clone_size: NA; d_call: TRBD1; v_call: TRBV7-2; cdr3_nt: TGTGCCAGCAGCCCAACAGGGGGCTGGGGTCAGCCCCAGCATTTT; cdr3_aa: CASSPTGGWGQPQHF
j_call: TRBJ2-5; clone_size: NA; d_call: NA; v_call: TRBV30; cdr3_nt: TGTGCCTGGAGTGTATCGCGGGTATCGACGGGACATGGTGGGGAGACCCAGTACTTC; cdr3_aa: CAWSVSRVSTGHGGETQYF
j_call: TRBJ2-7; clone_size: NA; d_call: TRBD1; v_call: TRBV11-1; cdr3_nt: TGTGCCAGCAGCCCGCCGGGGCAGGGGGCGCGTCCGCAGTACTTC; cdr3_aa: CASSPPGQGARPQYF
j_call: TRBJ2-3; clone_size: NA; d_call: TRBD1; v_call: TRBV7-9; cdr3_nt: TGTGCCAGCAGCTTACCTCAGATCGGGACAGGGGGAACAGATACGCAGTATTTT; cdr3_aa: CASSLPQIGTGGTDTQYF
j_call: TRBJ2-6; clone_size: NA; d_call: NA; v_call: TRBV28; cdr3_nt: TGTGCCAGTGTACAGGGTAACCCTGGGGCCAACGTCCTGACTTTC; cdr3_aa: CASVQGNPGANVLTF
j_call: TRBJ2-5; clone_size: NA; d_call: TRBD2; v_call: TRBV5-4; cdr3_nt: TGTGCCAGCAGCTTCGGACTAGCGCCCCAAGAGACCCAGTACTTC; cdr3_aa: CASSFGLAPQETQYF
j_call: TRBJ2-5; clone_size: few; d_call: TRBD1; v_call: TRBV27; cdr3_nt: TGTGCCAGCAGTTTATATGACAGGGTAGGCGAGACCCAGTACTTC; cdr3_aa: CASSLYDRVGETQYF
j_call: TRBJ2-1; clone_size: NA; d_call: NA; v_call: TRBV14; cdr3_nt: TGTGCCAGCAGCCAAGTTCGTTTACAGGGTAGCGGGCAGTTCTTC; cdr3_aa: CASSQVRLQGSGQFF
j_call: TRBJ2-3; clone_size: few; d_call: TRBD2; v_call: TRBV10-3; cdr3_nt: TGTGCCATCAGCAGAAGGTCTCTCGGGCGGGGGGGCACAGATACGCAGTATTTT; cdr3_aa: CAISRRSLGRGGTDTQYF
j_call: TRBJ2-3; clone_size: few; d_call: NA; v_call: TRBV10-3; cdr3_nt: TGTGCCATCAGCCCCGGGAACACAGATACGCAGTATTTT; cdr3_aa: CAISPGNTDTQYF
j_call: TRBJ2-1; clone_size: NA; d_call: NA; v_call: TRBV2; cdr3_nt: TGTGCCAGCATTTACCACGGTGGTGAGCAGTTCTTC; cdr3_aa: CASIYHGGEQFF
j_call: TRBJ2-4; clone_size: NA; d_call: NA; v_call: TRBV6-6; cdr3_nt: TGTGCCAGCAGTTGGGCAGGGGAGGAAAACATTCAGTACTTC; cdr3_aa: CASSWAGEENIQYF
j_call: TRBJ2-6; clone_size: NA; d_call: NA; v_call: TRBV27; cdr3_nt: TGTGCCAGCAGTGGTCAGAGCTCTGGGGCCAACGTCCTGACTTTC; cdr3_aa: CASSGQSSGANVLTF